This TCR beta chain was recorded in a study of PD-L1 blockade in urothelial cancer. About the research overall: Blood analysis took place 3 weeks (second dose) and 6 weeks after treatment start. Peripheral blood specimens exhibited a median yield of around 140,000 T cells.

Assay used: immunoSEQ multiplex PCR; TCRdb lists only in-frame clones, some missing. Of 70,000 to 75,000 clones listed, roughly 90% are singletons. Sample time point: pretreatment peripheral blood. Locally advanced or metastatic urothelial carcinoma affected all patients. V was cut by 1 base and J by 3 bases, with 11 bases left in between. The V gene's germline CDR1 is SGHTA and CDR2 FQGTGA. CDR3 length equals 15 residues. The clonotype was recovered from a man between 65 and 85 years old with urothelial cancer. The rearrangement links TRBV7-3 to TRBJ2-3; the D gene is possibly TRBD1 (5 bases). The material was PBMCs, obtained around atezolizumab (anti-PD-L1) treatment. CDR3 sequence reads: CASSLRLGVTDTQYF. CDR3 in DNA: TGTGCCAGCAGCTTAAGGCTAGGGGTTACAGATACGCAGTATTTT.